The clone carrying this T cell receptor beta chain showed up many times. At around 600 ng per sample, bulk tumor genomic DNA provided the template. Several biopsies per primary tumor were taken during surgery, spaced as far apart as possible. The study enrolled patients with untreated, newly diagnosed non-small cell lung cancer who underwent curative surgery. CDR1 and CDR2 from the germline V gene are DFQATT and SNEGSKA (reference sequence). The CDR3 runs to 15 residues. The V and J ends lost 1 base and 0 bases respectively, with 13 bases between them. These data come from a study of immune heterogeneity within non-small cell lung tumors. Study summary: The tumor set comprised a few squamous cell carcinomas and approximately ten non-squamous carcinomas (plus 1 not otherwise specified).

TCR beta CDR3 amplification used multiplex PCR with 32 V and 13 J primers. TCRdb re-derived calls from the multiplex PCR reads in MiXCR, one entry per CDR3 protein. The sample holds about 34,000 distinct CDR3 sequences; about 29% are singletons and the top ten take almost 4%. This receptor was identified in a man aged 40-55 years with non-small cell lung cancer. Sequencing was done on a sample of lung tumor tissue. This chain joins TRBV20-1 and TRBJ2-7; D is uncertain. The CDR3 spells CSARAKGGFSYEQYF. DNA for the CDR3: TGCAGTGCTAGAGCAAAAGGCGGCTTCTCCTACGAGCAGTACTTC.